This entry is about one T cell receptor (beta chain). No antigen is known for it. No clone much larger than this one lies a single base away; base qualities are absent. The library was generated by the immunoSEQ multiplex PCR assay. A mixture of 60 forward primers for TCR Vbeta segments and 13 reverse primers for TCR Jbeta segments was used in the multiplex PCR. The CDR3 region of rearranged TCR beta genes was amplified from genomic DNA by a multiplex PCR assay. The Illumina HiSeq System was used to sequence the amplified TCR beta libraries as 87-base-pair reads. The source study handled its data this way. A later analysis tallied roughly 76 million unique TCR beta chains across the 666 repertoires, and some 12 million of those chains were shared by two or more donors. Raw reads were error-corrected and collapsed into unique sequences with a nearest-neighbor algorithm that merged closely related sequences to remove PCR and sequencing errors. Alignment of CDR3 sequences to IMGT reference sequences was used to assign V, D and J gene segments. For a sequence to be retained, at least a six-nucleotide match to both a V gene segment and a J gene segment was required. Rearrangements were called productive when the CDR3 lacked stop codons and stayed in frame with V and J; all others were non-productive. CDR3 was defined by IMGT convention, running from the second conserved V-encoded cysteine to the conserved J-encoded phenylalanine. The earlier analysis of about 640 of the donors excluded any sequence lacking an unambiguous match to a single V gene segment. In an earlier analysis of 587 of the donors, V segments were called functional above 56.7% productive rearrangements and were called segregating when the between-donor standard deviation exceeded 5%. A statistical classification framework was built for diagnosing cytomegalovirus status from the catalog of TCR beta chain sequences. In a later analysis, V and J genes were assigned by comparing TCR nucleotide sequences against IMGT/GENE-DB human TR gene sequences. In a later analysis, CDR3 sequences and most-parsimonious VDJ recombination scenarios were assigned using the TCRdist pipeline. In a later analysis, each TCR beta chain was defined by its CDR3 amino acid sequence together with its V-gene family, and reads without a unique V-gene family were excluded. As a way to deal with suspected cross-contamination and a sequencing artifact, a later analysis dropped over 550 nucleotide sequences that were highly shared and had low generation probability. In a later analysis, a clonal expansion index for each public chain was calculated from normalized within-repertoire ranks of inferred template counts. Generation probabilities in a later analysis came from a VDJ recombination model fitted to out-of-frame rearrangements, and those results were checked against IGoR. Hypergeometric tests were used in a later analysis to score TCR-TCR, TCR-HLA and TCR-CMV co-occurrence, with a repertoire-size bias correction applied to the TCR pairs. To estimate false discovery rates, a later analysis permuted the HLA or CMV assignments 20 times. In a later analysis, co-occurring TCRs were grouped using DBSCAN, and TCRdist sequence similarity was added for clustering within HLA-allele-positive subsets. Co-occurrence clustering excluded repertoires with fewer than 30,000 or more than 120,000 public chains, plus five with anomalous nucleotide sharing. TCRdb holds this immuneACCESS table with in-frame rearrangements only. Some clones are missing; in checked studies, unresolved V genes explain under half, and the rest has no known cause. The DNA gave D and trimming, while V, J and clone size come from that table. This sample is represented by over 150,000 clones; 65% to 90% of them were singletons. The ten largest clones take up approximately 2% of the sample.

The cohort consisted of approximately 670 healthy bone marrow donors. At the time of sampling, all cohort members were nominally healthy, though unrecorded immune exposures were likely present. CMV serostatus was positive for about 300 and negative for 352 of the 666 cohort members, and was not recorded for this donor. Every donor gave a peripheral blood sample, and the peripheral blood mononuclear cells from that sample were used for TCR beta sequencing. Genomic DNA extraction from the blood cell samples was performed with the Qiagen DNeasy Blood Extraction Kit. This specimen belongs to a study of cytomegalovirus exposure and HLA in healthy donors (dated by TCRdb to 2016 to 2017). At the level of the whole study: According to an earlier analysis of 450 to 650 of the donors, roughly 180 million T cells yielded 90 million to 130 million unique TCR beta sequences and about 300 Gb of sequence data. Roughly 300 gigabases of sequencing data and 91 million or so unique TCR sequences made up an early release that covered approximately 620 HLA-typed donors. Of the approximately 400 genotyped donors, over 70% fell in the genetic ancestry cluster associated with self-reported Caucasian donors. HLA typing covered class I and class II loci at four-digit resolution. Among a few hundred genotyped donors of the cohort, an average of approximately 230,000 unique TCR beta nucleotide sequences were sequenced per donor, roughly 20% of them non-productive. All discovery cohort repertoires had been generated using a single sequencing platform. In a later analysis, previously published TCR beta repertoires from about 670 donors were re-analyzed and high-resolution HLA genotyping was added so that TCR occurrence patterns could be studied. To predict cytomegalovirus infection status, the study combined high-throughput TCR immunosequencing, statistical association of individual TCRs with disease status, and machine learning. The study used immunosequencing to profile the T cell repertoires of approximately 630 subjects and linked those repertoires to cytomegalovirus serostatus. A later genetic analysis used genome-wide SNP genotypes for 398 of the 666 donors, treating that subset as a discovery cohort. Several DR-DQ haplotypes were handled as single units for association and clustering, since linkage in the cohort was strong. In addition to the first cohort of 500 to 850 subjects, a separate validation cohort of 120 different subjects was used. The study aimed to test whether cataloging public T cell receptors could reveal signatures of past pathogen exposure. Alongside the repertoire data, information on donor age, sex, ethnicity and CMV serostatus was compiled. Rather than using new phenotypic data, the later analysis identified candidate immune exposures from TCR beta sequences and from how often those sequences occurred across donors. An earlier analysis of around 640 of the donors used high-throughput TCR beta sequencing to judge whether each TCR beta V gene segment behaved as functional or pseudogenic. The number of donors typed differed by locus, with roughly 629-640 for A, B, C, DRB1 and DQB1, roughly 550 for DQA1, approximately 570 for DPA1, and around 450 for DPB1.

Compared with germline, V lacks 2 bases and J lacks 8 bases; bases without a gene match: 1. The CDR3 spans 13 residues, from the cysteine through the phenylalanine. The sequence is cut down to CDR3 DNA, 39 bases in frame from base 1. From a lookup of the germline V gene, CDR1 and CDR2 are MNHEY and SVGAGI. The study at large found these results: While some public TCRs were present in many individuals, most TCR sequences turned up only very rarely across donors. The classifier was reported to diagnose cytomegalovirus status with high specificity and sensitivity in both the original and validation cohorts. A further reported finding was that TCR beta sequences accurately predicted the HLA-A and HLA-B alleles for most subjects in the first cohort. In an earlier analysis of 587 of the donors, most TCR beta V segments appeared in productive rearrangements about 87% or about 30% of the time, broadly matching IMGT annotations. Because HLA typing was missing for some donors at each locus, association tests included only the typed subset. V-gene and J-gene trimming of TCR beta chains was associated with a missense DCLRE1C variant in a later genetic analysis, and the association was replicated in an independent cohort. Some IMGT-functional V segments, including TRBV6-2 and TRBV6-3, could not be told apart with the 87-base-pair reads, so those segments were excluded. Several of the top co-occurrence clusters appeared to be linked to parvovirus B19, influenza, CMV and Epstein-Barr virus, according to a later analysis. Compared with the roughly 700-donor mean, donors in an Asian-associated ancestry cluster had fewer N-insertions in productive TCRs, according to a later genetic analysis. Immune exposure information for the cohort was limited to CMV serostatus. In a later analysis, the rate of TCR association differed among HLA loci, with DRB1 alleles having the most associated TCRs and HLA-C alleles having the fewest. The study gave a list of around 170 TCR beta chains associated with cytomegalovirus. At a false discovery rate of 0.05, a later analysis linked some 18,000 TCR beta sequences to specific HLA alleles. In a later analysis, most CMV-associated TCR beta chains were found to appear HLA-restricted, with HLA associations seemingly driven largely by CMV exposure. Roughly uniform sequencing depth across donors was assumed in presence/absence analyses, although this assumption may not hold. Linkage disequilibrium might explain the correlated functional status among segregating V segments, but an unknown experimental factor could not be excluded. A few of the identified cytomegalovirus-associated TCR beta chains were confirmed in vitro to be specific for cytomegalovirus antigens. According to the authors, the approach could potentially be generalized to other disease states and immunological phenotypes. Because counts were too low, roughly 17 rarely observed V segments, including chromosome 9 orphons, were left out of the earlier analysis of 587 of the donors. Strong co-occurrence of HLA alleles, especially DR and DQ, made assigning TCR associations to individual alleles difficult. A group of highly shared sequence variants was considered likely to be a technical artifact of the sequencing pipeline. Only TCR beta chains were sequenced in this cohort, and the absence of alpha or paired-chain data limited detectable features. In a later analysis, HLA-associated TCR beta chains were found to be more clonally expanded and to have lower generation probabilities than equally common non-associated chains.

This TCR derives from a human donor in good health. The chain is assembled from TRBV6-5 and TRBJ1-2, with 11 bases aligning to TRBD1. Sequencing was carried out using PBMCs. The CDR3 reads as follows: CASSYRTGGGYTF. The sequence in DNA is TGTGCCAGCAGTTACCGGACAGGGGGCGGCTACACCTTC.